This T cell receptor beta chain came from a study of OX40 agonist ivuxolimab in advanced cancers. About the research overall: The study gave patients intravenous ivuxolimab at 0.01 to 10 mg/kg every 2 weeks. One hepatocellular carcinoma and two cutaneous melanoma patients partially responded.

Here immunoSEQ multiplex PCR was the method, and the copy in TCRdb shows in-frame clones only, minus some. The sample shows some 70,000 clones, roughly 90% of them seen only once. This CDR3 has 14 residues. V lost 1 base and J 1 base, leaving 6 bases between the germline ends. From germline, CDR1 is KGHSH and CDR2 LQKENI. The TCR comes from an adult with an advanced solid tumor such as melanoma, head and neck, liver or kidney cancer. The sequences come from CD4+ or CD8+ T cells sorted from blood, collected in a trial of the OX40 agonist ivuxolimab. The chain links TRBV18 to TRBJ2-3; D is uncertain. The CDR3 nucleotides read TGTGCCAGCTCACCACTCGATGGCACAGATACGCAGTATTTT. Translated: CASSPLDGTDTQYF.